The clone carrying this TCR beta chain came up a few times. What it binds is not known. The data were obtained in a study of T cell repertoires in cytomegalovirus infection. Study-level background: Public TCR beta signatures provided an indication of both CMV infection and a matching HLA type. General study results and limits: Adding up the frequency of public TCR beta families identified people who carried CMV plus the relevant HLA. Within the response measured ex vivo, HLA-C-restricted CMV-specific TCR beta clonotypes were dominant.

Germline CDR1 and CDR2: DFQATT and SNEGSKA (reference sequence). This CDR3 has 15 residues. The V end lost 6 bases, the J end lost 0 bases, and 17 bases lay between the germline ends. TCRdb called the reads again in MiXCR, with one record for every CDR3 protein. The data show 510,000 or so distinct CDR3 sequences, roughly 29% seen once. The source is a human donor in good health (CMV status not recorded). Some clones in this sample may be carry-over from other donors' samples. Sequenced: PBMCs. This rearrangement joins TRBV20-1 to TRBJ1-2, with a possible D match to TRBD1 (6 bases). CDR3: CSARGLDRTNYGYTF. CDR3 sequence (DNA): TGCAGTGCCCGGGGGCTAGACAGAACTAACTATGGCTACACCTTC.